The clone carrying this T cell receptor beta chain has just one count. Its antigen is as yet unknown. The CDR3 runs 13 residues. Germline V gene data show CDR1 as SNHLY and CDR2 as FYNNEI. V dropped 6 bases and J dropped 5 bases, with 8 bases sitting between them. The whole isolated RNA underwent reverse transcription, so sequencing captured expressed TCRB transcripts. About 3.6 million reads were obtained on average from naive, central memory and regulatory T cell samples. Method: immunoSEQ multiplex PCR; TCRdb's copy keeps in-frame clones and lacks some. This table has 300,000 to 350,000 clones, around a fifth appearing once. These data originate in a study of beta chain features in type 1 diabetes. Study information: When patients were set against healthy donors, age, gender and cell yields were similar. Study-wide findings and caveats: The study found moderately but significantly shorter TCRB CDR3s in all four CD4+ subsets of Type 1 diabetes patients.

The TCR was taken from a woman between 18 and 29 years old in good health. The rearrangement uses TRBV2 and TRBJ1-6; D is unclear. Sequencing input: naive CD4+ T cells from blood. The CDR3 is CASRWEDNSPLHF. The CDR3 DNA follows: TGTGCCAGCAGATGGGAGGATAATTCACCCCTCCACTTT.